Sequencing of this T cell receptor beta chain was carried out in a study of T cell repertoires in cytomegalovirus infection. One entry per CDR3 protein results from TCRdb running MiXCR on the reads. The sample contains about 700,000 distinct CDR3 sequences, around 32% of which appear only once. This CDR3 region has 16 residues. CDR1 and CDR2 from the germline V gene are SEHNR and FQNEAQ (reference sequence). The V segment lost 5 bases and the J segment 1 base; nucleotides outside the gene matches: 7. Study-wide points: Totalled public TCR beta family frequency picked out people who carried CMV plus the relevant HLA.

A word on this clonotype: Antigen unknown.

This chain joins TRBV7-9 and TRBJ2-3, with 9 bases lining up with TRBD1. The input for sequencing was cultured PBMCs, taken from culture after CMV antigen stimulation. The origin of this receptor is a human donor in good health (CMV status not recorded). Some clones in this sample may be carry-over from other donors' samples. The CDR3 here is CASSRSRTGGTDTQYF. The CDR3 bases are TGTGCCAGCAGCCGTTCCAGGACAGGGGGCACAGATACGCAGTATTTT.